The 20 T cell receptor beta chains below were found in one sample sequenced in a study of blood T cell repertoires in COVID-19. TCRdb's copy holds only in-frame clones and misses some; the assay was immunoSEQ multiplex PCR. The sample holds around 300,000 clones, roughly 87% seen once. Sequencing was carried out using PBMCs or T cells enriched from blood (not recorded which). These receptors came from a woman aged 30 to 39 who had recovered from COVID-19.

V gene TRBV12-2 combines with J gene TRBJ2-2; the table's D call, TRBD1, has no DNA check behind it. TRBV12-2 is marked as a pseudogene. The length of the CDR3 is 20 residues. The CDR3 nucleotides are TGTGCAAGTCGCTTAGAGTTAGGGCAGGGGACAGGTGCACCATCCGGGGAGCTGTTTTTT. The encoded protein is CASRLELGQGTGAPSGELFF.

In DNA, the CDR3 is TGCGCCAGCAGCCAAGATCCTCAGGGAGGGAAACAGCCCCAGCATTTT. This translates into CASSQDPQGGKQPQHF. This chain joins TRBV4-1 and TRBJ1-5, with D perhaps TRBD1 (5 bases). CDR3 size: 16 residues. V lost 0 bases, J lost 7 bases, and 16 bases lay in between. CDR1 is MGHRA, CDR2 YSYEKL, per germline.

The chain couples TRBV4-1 to TRBJ2-7; the match to TRBD2 covers 12 bases. The CDR3 covers 17 residues. V lost 0 bases and J lost 6; bases outside the gene matches: 9. Germline values: CDR1 MGHRA, CDR2 YSYEKL. The CDR3 region has the DNA TGCGCCAGCAGCCAAGAGATTTCTAGCGGGAGGGTAGCCGAGCAGTACTTC. Its translation: CASSQEISSGRVAEQYF.

This rearrangement joins TRBV28 to TRBJ1-2; D gene unclear. The CDR3 sequence is 12 residues long. Germline V CDR1 and CDR2: MDHEN, SYDVKM. Trimming pared 3 bases from V and 7 bases from J, leaving 9 bases between. The CDR3 sequence is CASSFLTSGYTF. CDR3 nucleotides: TGTGCCAGCAGTTTTCTTACCAGTGGCTACACCTTC.

In DNA, the CDR3 is TGTGCCAGCAGTTTACAGGTTTTGGGCGGGGGGACGTCCTACGAGCAGTACTTC. This translates into CASSLQVLGGGTSYEQYF. The rearrangement uses TRBV27 and TRBJ2-7, with 8 bases that match TRBD2. The CDR3 has 18 residues. Germline CDR1 is MNHEY and CDR2 is SMNVEV (reference sequence). Germline trimming cut 2 bases from V and 1 base from J; bases unmatched to any gene: 13.

The chain is built from TRBV18 and TRBJ1-3; D is undetermined. There are 13 residues in the CDR3. Germline values: CDR1 KGHSH, CDR2 LQKENI. The V gene lost 6 bases and the J gene lost 2 bases, with 8 bases spanning the gap. The DNA of the CDR3 is TGTGCCAGCTCTGAGACAACTGGAAACACCATATATTTT. It yields the protein CASSETTGNTIYF. The variable domain in full, completed from reference TRBV18 and TRBJ1-3, reads NAGVMQNPRHLVRRRGQEARLRCSPMKGHSHVYWYRQLPEEGLKFMVYLQKENIIDESGMPKERFSAEFPKEGPSILRIQQVVRGDSAAYFCASSETTGNTIYFGEGSWLTVV.

The chain uses TRBV2 and TRBJ2-7, with a tentative D call TRBD1 (5 bases). The CDR3 is made up of 13 amino acids. The germline V gene has CDR1 SNHLY and CDR2 FYNNEI. Trimming cost V 9 bases and J 2 bases, with 14 bases left between them. The CDR3 is CARGKDNAYEQYF. CDR3 DNA sequence: TGTGCCAGAGGAAAGGACAACGCCTACGAGCAGTACTTC.

The chain recombines TRBV10-3 with TRBJ1-1, with 9 bases that match TRBD1. J was trimmed by 3 bases and V by 6 bases; bases with no gene match: 2. Germline values: CDR1 ENHRY, CDR2 SYGVKD. The CDR3 length is 13 residues. The DNA of the CDR3 is TGTGCCATCAGGGGGGACAGGGACACTGAAGCTTTCTTT. Translating it yields CAIRGDRDTEAFF.

The V and J genes are TRBV14 and TRBJ2-7; 11 positions agree with TRBD1. J was trimmed by 3 bases and V by 3 bases; bases with no gene match: 4. CDR1 SGHDN and CDR2 FVKESK come from the germline V gene. The CDR3 has 15 residues. CDR3 amino acids: CASSHGQGAGYEQYF. Written as DNA, the CDR3 is TGTGCCAGCAGCCATGGACAGGGGGCGGGCTACGAGCAGTACTTC.

This clone occurred once. The chain joins TRBV19 to TRBJ1-1; 9 bases map to TRBD1. CDR1 LNHDA and CDR2 SQIVND come from the germline V gene (reference sequence). The trim removed 7 bases at V and 2 bases at J, leaving 5 bases unmatched. The CDR3 length is 14 residues. The CDR3 loop reads CASNHRGRNTEAFF. The CDR3 coding sequence is TGTGCCAGTAACCACAGGGGGCGCAACACTGAAGCTTTCTTT.

The V and J genes are TRBV11-3 and TRBJ1-1; D gene uncertain. The CDR3 covers 14 residues. V was cut by 0 bases and J by 11 bases, with 16 bases left in between. Germline V gene data show CDR1 as SGHNT and CDR2 as YENEEA. The DNA of the CDR3 is TGTGCCAGCAGCTTAGATAGCGAAGTTTCAGGCGCTTTCTTT. Translated, it gives CASSLDSEVSGAFF.

The chain has TRBV6-1 and TRBJ1-1; D gene uncertain. V gave up 0 bases and J gave up 5 bases, with 7 bases separating them. CDR3 length: 13 residues. Germline V lookup: CDR1 MNHNS, CDR2 SASEGT. The CDR3 protein is CASSEARGTEAFF. The CDR3 bases are TGTGCCAGCAGTGAAGCTCGGGGTACTGAAGCTTTCTTT.

This sequence joins TRBV6-5 and TRBJ2-5; D is uncertain. Per the germline V gene, CDR1 is MNHEY and CDR2 is SVGAGI. This CDR3 has 13 residues. The V gene lost 4 bases and the J gene lost 1 base, with 7 bases spanning the gap. CDR3 region: CASSSSGQETQYF. CDR3 bases: TGTGCCAGCAGTTCGAGTGGCCAAGAGACCCAGTACTTC.

This chain joins TRBV18 and TRBJ2-1, with 15 positions matching TRBD2. Germline V gene sequence: CDR1 KGHSH, CDR2 LQKENI. The junction had 8 bases not matched to a gene; V was cut back by 1 base and J by 7 bases. There are 18 residues in the CDR3. This CDR3 is CASSPQGLAGGLKNEQFF. CDR3 nucleotides: TGTGCCAGCTCACCACAAGGACTAGCGGGGGGGCTTAAGAATGAGCAGTTCTTC.

CDR3 bases: TGTGCCAGCAGCTTAGGCGCCGGGGAGACCCAGTACTTC. This gives the protein CASSLGAGETQYF. V usage is TRBV7-6 and J usage is TRBJ2-5; D unresolved. Trimming removed 1 base from V and 5 bases from J, with 8 bases in between. CDR1 and CDR2 from the germline V gene are SGHVS and FNYEAQ. The CDR3 spans 13 residues.

The rearrangement links TRBV11-2 to TRBJ1-2; tentatively, D is TRBD1 (6 bases). The CDR3 has 15 amino acids. Germline assignment: CDR1 SGHAT and CDR2 FQNNGV. Deletions cut 4 bases from V and 8 bases from J, with 20 bases between. The CDR3 region has the DNA TGTGCCAGCAGCTCCCCCCGGGGCAGGGGCGGAGGCTACACCTTC. It translates to CASSSPRGRGGGYTF.

The chain links TRBV7-9 to TRBJ2-1, with D unresolved. The germline gives CDR1 SEHNR, CDR2 FQNEAQ (reference sequence). Trimming took off 4 bases at V and 6 bases at J, with 10 bases between the two ends. The CDR3 has 13 amino acids. The chain's CDR3 is CASSYSSGNEQFF. The CDR3 DNA follows: TGTGCCAGCAGCTATAGTTCGGGCAATGAGCAGTTCTTC.

The gene calls are TRBV7-3 and TRBJ2-3, with 12 bases that match TRBD2. The V gene end was trimmed by 5 bases and the J gene end by 4 bases; junction bases not matched to a gene: 7. The germline gives CDR1 SGHTA, CDR2 FQGTGA. The CDR3 is made up of 16 amino acids. The CDR3 spells CASSHPSGGVSDTQYF. The CDR3 DNA follows: TGTGCCAGCAGCCATCCTAGCGGGGGGGTCTCAGATACGCAGTATTTT.

J is TRBJ2-5 and V is TRBV6-5, with D unresolved. V was cut by 0 bases and J by 5 bases, with 10 bases left in between. The CDR3 is made up of 14 amino acids. Germline values: CDR1 MNHEY, CDR2 SVGAGI. The CDR3 bases are TGTGCCAGCAGTTACTCGATAGTCGGGGAGACCCAGTACTTC. Its protein is CASSYSIVGETQYF.

This clone occurred a few times. The chain recombines TRBV3-1 (or the pseudogene TRBV3-2) with TRBJ2-3, with D maybe TRBD2 (6 bases). The V gene lost 0 bases and the J gene lost 2 bases, with 12 bases spanning the gap. This CDR3 has 16 residues. Germline V CDR1 and CDR2: LGHDT, YNNKEL (reference sequence). The CDR3 protein is CASSQERGTYTDTQYF. The CDR3 bases are TGTGCCAGCAGCCAAGAACGCGGGACCTACACAGATACGCAGTATTTT.